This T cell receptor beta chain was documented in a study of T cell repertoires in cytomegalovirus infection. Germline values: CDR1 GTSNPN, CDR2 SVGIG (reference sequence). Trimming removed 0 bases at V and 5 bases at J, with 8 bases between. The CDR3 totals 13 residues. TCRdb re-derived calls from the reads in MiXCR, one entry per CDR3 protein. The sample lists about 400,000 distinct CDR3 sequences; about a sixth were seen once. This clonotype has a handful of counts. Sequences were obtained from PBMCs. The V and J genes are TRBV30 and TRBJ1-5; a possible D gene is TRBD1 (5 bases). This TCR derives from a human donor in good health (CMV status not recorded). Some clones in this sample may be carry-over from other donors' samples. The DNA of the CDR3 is TGTGCCTGGAGTGTCAGGGAGGATCAGCCCCAGCATTTT. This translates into CAWSVREDQPQHF.